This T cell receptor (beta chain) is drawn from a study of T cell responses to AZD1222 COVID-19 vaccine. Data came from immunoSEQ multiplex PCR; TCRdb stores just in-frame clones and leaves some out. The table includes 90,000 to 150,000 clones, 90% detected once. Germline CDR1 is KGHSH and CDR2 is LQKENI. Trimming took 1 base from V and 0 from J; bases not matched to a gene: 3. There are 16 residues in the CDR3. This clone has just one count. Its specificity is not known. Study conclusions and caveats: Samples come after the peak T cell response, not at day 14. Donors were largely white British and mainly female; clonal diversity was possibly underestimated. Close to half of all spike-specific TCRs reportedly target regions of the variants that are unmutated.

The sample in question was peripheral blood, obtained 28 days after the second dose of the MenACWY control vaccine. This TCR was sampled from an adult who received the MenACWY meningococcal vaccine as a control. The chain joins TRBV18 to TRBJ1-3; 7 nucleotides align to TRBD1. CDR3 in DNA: TGTGCCAGCTCACCACGCCAGGGGGACTCTGGAAACACCATATATTTT. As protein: CASSPRQGDSGNTIYF. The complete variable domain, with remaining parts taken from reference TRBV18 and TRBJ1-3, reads NAGVMQNPRHLVRRRGQEARLRCSPMKGHSHVYWYRQLPEEGLKFMVYLQKENIIDESGMPKERFSAEFPKEGPSILRIQQVVRGDSAAYFCASSPRQGDSGNTIYFGEGSWLTVV.